The 23 T cell receptor beta chains presented below share a single source sample, sequenced in a study of cytomegalovirus exposure and HLA in healthy donors. The PCR contained 60 Vbeta and 13 Jbeta primers. Sequencing used immunoSEQ multiplex PCR; TCRdb keeps in-frame clones, though not all of them. The data contain 100,000 to 120,000 clones, over 65% of them singletons. Source material: PBMCs. Source of these receptors: a woman aged 25-40 years in good health and CMV-seronegative.

The CDR3 nucleotides are TGTGCCAGCAGCCGGGCCACGGGGGTCGATGGCTACACCTTC. Translated, it gives CASSRATGVDGYTF. The chain has TRBV5-4 and TRBJ1-2, with a possible D match to TRBD1 (5 bases). Germline V lookup: CDR1 SGHNT, CDR2 YYREEE (reference sequence). This CDR3 contains 14 residues. V lost 4 bases and J lost 6, with 16 bases in between.

The genes are TRBV7-2 and TRBJ1-5; no clear D. This CDR3 has 13 residues. Germline lookup yields CDR1 SGHTA and CDR2 FQGNSA. Trimming took off 6 bases at V and 0 bases at J, with 6 bases between the two ends. The CDR3: CASREFSNQPQHF. The DNA for the CDR3 is TGTGCCAGCAGGGAGTTTAGCAATCAGCCCCAGCATTTT.

V and J are TRBV6-1 and TRBJ1-1, with D possibly being TRBD1 (6 bases). The germline gives CDR1 MNHNS, CDR2 SASEGT. This CDR3 is built from 14 residues. The V end lost 6 bases, the J end lost 4 bases, and 15 bases lay between the germline ends. The CDR3 DNA reads TGTGCCAGCAGAGAGAGCGGACAGACCACTGAAGCTTTCTTT. Its translation: CASRESGQTTEAFF.

The gene calls are TRBV6-5 and TRBJ1-2, with unresolved D. Per the germline V gene, CDR1 is MNHEY and CDR2 is SVGAGI. V was clipped by 5 bases and J by 2 bases, with 9 bases between them. CDR3 size: 13 residues. The CDR3 sequence: CASSPDKNYGYTF. DNA of the CDR3: TGTGCCAGCAGTCCTGACAAGAACTATGGCTACACCTTC.

The chain couples TRBV7-8 to TRBJ2-7; 8 positions agree with TRBD1. The trim removed 5 bases at V and 2 bases at J, leaving 11 bases unmatched. The CDR3 is made up of 16 amino acids. The V gene's germline CDR1 is SGHVS and CDR2 FQNEAQ. The CDR3 sequence is CASSPRPGQAPYEQYF. In DNA form, the CDR3 reads TGTGCCAGCAGCCCCCGGCCGGGACAGGCACCCTACGAGCAGTACTTC.

This rearrangement joins TRBV28 to TRBJ1-2; perhaps TRBD1 as D (5 bases). The germline gives CDR1 MDHEN, CDR2 SYDVKM. This CDR3 has 14 residues. V lost 1 base and J lost 6, with 12 bases in between. The CDR3: CASSLFRTHNGYTF. Written as DNA, the CDR3 is TGTGCCAGCAGTTTATTCCGGACACACAATGGCTACACCTTC.

In DNA form, the CDR3 reads TGTGCCAGCAGCCACGGACAGGTAGCTAACTATGGCTACACCTTC. It encodes CASSHGQVANYGYTF. The rearrangement links TRBV7-9 to TRBJ1-2; 7 positions match TRBD1. The CDR3 spans 15 residues. In germline, CDR1 is SEHNR, CDR2 FQNEAQ (reference sequence). The V and J ends lost 5 bases and 0 bases, in that order; junction bases with no gene match: 6.

The chain joins TRBV2 to TRBJ2-7; D not certain. Germline CDR1 is SNHLY and CDR2 is FYNNEI. This CDR3 contains 15 residues. The germline V and J ends were trimmed by 0 bases and 0 bases, with 9 bases remaining between them. In nucleotides, the CDR3 is TGTGCCAGCAGTGAAGCTGAGTATATCTCCTACGAGCAGTACTTC. Protein product: CASSEAEYISYEQYF.

The chain joins TRBV27 to TRBJ2-1; TRBD1 matches at 7 bases. Germline assignment: CDR1 MNHEY and CDR2 SMNVEV (reference sequence). CDR3 size: 13 residues. J gave up 3 bases and V 6 bases, and 2 bases lay outside the gene matches. DNA for the CDR3: TGTGCCAGCAGGGGACAGAACTACAATGAGCAGTTCTTC. Its translation: CASRGQNYNEQFF.

This chain links TRBV7-2 with TRBJ2-4; D call uncertain. The V and J ends lost 3 bases and 1 base respectively, with 7 bases between them. Per germline, CDR1 SGHTA and CDR2 FQGNSA. This CDR3 region has 14 residues. The CDR3 DNA reads as TGTGCCAGCAGCTTTTTACGGGCCAAAAACATTCAGTACTTC. This translates into CASSFLRAKNIQYF.

This rearrangement joins TRBV28 to TRBJ1-1; TRBD1 matches at 11 bases. Germline CDR1 is MDHEN and CDR2 is SYDVKM. The CDR3 contains 17 residues. The V and J ends lost 6 bases and 0 bases, in that order; junction bases with no gene match: 9. CDR3 in DNA: TGTGCCAGCAGCCGAAGGGACAGGGGGATTCTGAACACTGAAGCTTTCTTT. It is translated as CASSRRDRGILNTEAFF.

The chain is built from TRBV7-2 and TRBJ2-7; TRBD1 matches 7 bases. The J segment lost 2 bases and the V segment lost 0 bases, leaving 1 base of the junction unmatched. The CDR3 contains 14 residues. CDR1 is SGHTA and CDR2 is FQGNSA in the germline V gene. CDR3 protein: CASSLAGTAYEQYF. In DNA form, the CDR3 reads TGTGCCAGCAGCTTAGCCGGGACAGCCTACGAGCAGTACTTC.

A few counts support this clone. This chain joins TRBV5-6 and TRBJ2-5; no reliable D call. The CDR3 spans 16 residues. V shed 0 bases and J shed 5 bases, with 17 bases lying between them. CDR1 and CDR2 (germline): SGHDT, YYEEEE. The CDR3 reads CASSLARQRSMETQYF. The CDR3 bases are TGTGCCAGCAGCTTGGCCCGGCAGAGGTCAATGGAGACCCAGTACTTC. The full variable domain, its missing parts supplied by reference TRBV5-6 and TRBJ2-5, is DAGVTQSPTHLIKTRGQQVTLRCSPKSGHDTVSWYQQALGQGPQFIFQYYEEEERQRGNFPDRFSGHQFPNYSSELNVNALLLGDSALYLCASSLARQRSMETQYFGPGTRLLVL.

Only one count was recorded for this clone. This chain connects TRBV6-1 to TRBJ2-1; 11 nucleotides match TRBD2. J was trimmed by 8 bases and V by 5 bases; bases with no gene match: 8. CDR1 is MNHNS, CDR2 SASEGT, per germline. This CDR3 has 15 amino acids. The CDR3 DNA is TGTGCCAGCAGTCCCTTAGCGGGGGGGCCGGATGAGCAGTTCTTC. The encoded protein is CASSPLAGGPDEQFF.

This clone has only one observation. The chain uses TRBV6-6 and TRBJ1-1; 8 positions agree with TRBD1. J gave up 3 bases and V 2 bases, and 5 bases lay outside the gene matches. CDR1 is MNHNY and CDR2 is SVGAGI in the germline V gene (reference sequence). The CDR3 has 15 amino acids. CDR3 region: CASSYLGQGDTEAFF. Here the CDR3 DNA reads TGTGCCAGCAGTTACCTCGGACAGGGAGACACTGAAGCTTTCTTT.

The V gene is TRBV7-9, the J gene TRBJ2-7; 9 bases map to TRBD1. The CDR3 is 16 residues long. Germline trimming cut 5 bases from V and 3 bases from J; bases unmatched to any gene: 11. Germline assignment: CDR1 SEHNR and CDR2 FQNEAQ (reference sequence). CDR3 nucleotides: TGTGCCAGCAGCCCGTATGGGACAGGGATATACTACGAGCAGTACTTC. It is translated as CASSPYGTGIYYEQYF.

The CDR3 loop reads CASSLERTGSSPLHF. The CDR3, as DNA: TGTGCCAGCAGTTTAGAGCGGACAGGGTCGTCACCCCTCCACTTT. The chain recombines TRBV27 with TRBJ1-6, with 8 positions matching TRBD1. CDR3 size: 15 residues. After removal of 2 bases from V and 10 bases from J, the junction contained 7 bases not matched to a gene. The V gene's germline CDR1 is MNHEY and CDR2 SMNVEV (reference sequence).

This clone was seen only once. The V gene is TRBV28, the J gene TRBJ1-2, with TRBD1 identical over 8 bases. The junction had 8 bases not matched to a gene; V was cut back by 5 bases and J by 0 bases. CDR1 is MDHEN, CDR2 SYDVKM, per germline. The CDR3 is 16 amino acids. The CDR3, as DNA: TGTGCCAGCAGTCGGACAGGGAGGGGCTCTAACTATGGCTACACCTTC. Translated, it gives CASSRTGRGSNYGYTF.

The chain carries TRBV11-2 and TRBJ2-7; D remains unclear. Germline values: CDR1 SGHAT, CDR2 FQNNGV. The germline V and J ends were trimmed by 2 bases and 1 base, with 9 bases remaining between them. This CDR3 region has 14 residues. CDR3 sequence (DNA): TGTGCCAGCAGCTTATCCGACACGTCCTACGAGCAGTACTTC. Its protein is CASSLSDTSYEQYF.

This sequence joins TRBV19 and TRBJ1-1; D uncertain. Germline V gene lookup returns CDR1 LNHDA and CDR2 SQIVND (reference sequence). The ends were cut back, 3 bases at V and 2 bases at J, with 10 bases in the middle. There are 14 residues in the CDR3. CDR3 protein: CASSIGGRNTEAFF. CDR3 in DNA: TGTGCCAGTAGTATTGGTGGCAGAAACACTGAAGCTTTCTTT.

The gene calls are TRBV7-9 and TRBJ2-7; D gene unclear. This CDR3 contains 16 residues. Germline V CDR1 and CDR2: SEHNR, FQNEAQ (reference sequence). Trimming cost V 5 bases and J 3 bases, with 20 bases left between them. The CDR3 bases are TGTGCCAGCAGCCCACCCCGGCCCGGGTATGGCTACGAGCAGTACTTC. This gives the protein CASSPPRPGYGYEQYF.

This rearrangement joins TRBV7-9 to TRBJ1-2; weak D call: TRBD1 (6 bases). Germline CDR1 is SEHNR and CDR2 is FQNEAQ (reference sequence). The V gene lost 5 bases and the J gene lost 6 bases, with 19 bases spanning the gap. The CDR3 covers 15 residues. The CDR3 here is CASSTNNRQVHGYTF. CDR3 coding DNA: TGTGCCAGCAGCACAAACAATCGACAGGTCCATGGCTACACCTTC.

J is TRBJ2-1 and V is TRBV6-5, with 13 nucleotides matching TRBD2. Per germline, CDR1 MNHEY and CDR2 SVGAGI. Germline trimming cut 6 bases from V and 9 bases from J; bases unmatched to any gene: 8. The CDR3 spans 15 residues. The CDR3 is CASSLTSGGPGEQFF. The CDR3 DNA sequence: TGTGCCAGCAGCCTGACTAGCGGGGGGCCCGGTGAGCAGTTCTTC.